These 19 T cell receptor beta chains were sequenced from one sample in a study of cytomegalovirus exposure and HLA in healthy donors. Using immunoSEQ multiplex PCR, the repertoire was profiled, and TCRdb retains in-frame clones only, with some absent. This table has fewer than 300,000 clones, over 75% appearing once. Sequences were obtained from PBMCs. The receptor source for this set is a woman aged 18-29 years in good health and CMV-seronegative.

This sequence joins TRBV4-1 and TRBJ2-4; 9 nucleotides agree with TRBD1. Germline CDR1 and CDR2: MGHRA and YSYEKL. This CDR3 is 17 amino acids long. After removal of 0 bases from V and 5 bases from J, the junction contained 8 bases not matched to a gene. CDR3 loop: CASSQDRLRDRENIQYF. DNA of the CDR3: TGCGCCAGCAGCCAAGATCGGTTGCGGGACAGGGAAAACATTCAGTACTTC.

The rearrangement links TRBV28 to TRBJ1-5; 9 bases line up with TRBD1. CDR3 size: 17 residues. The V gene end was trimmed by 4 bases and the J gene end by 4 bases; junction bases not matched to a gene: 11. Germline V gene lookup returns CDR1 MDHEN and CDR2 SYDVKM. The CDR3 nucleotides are TGTGCCAGCAGTTGGACAGGGGCGACGAAAGGAAATCAGCCCCAGCATTTT. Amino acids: CASSWTGATKGNQPQHF.

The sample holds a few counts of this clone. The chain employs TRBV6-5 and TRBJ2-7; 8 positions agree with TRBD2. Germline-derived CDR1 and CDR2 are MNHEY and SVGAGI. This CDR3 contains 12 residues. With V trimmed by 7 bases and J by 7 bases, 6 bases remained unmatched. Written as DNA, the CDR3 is TGTGCCAGCACCACGACTAGCGCAGAGCAGTACTTC. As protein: CASTTTSAEQYF.

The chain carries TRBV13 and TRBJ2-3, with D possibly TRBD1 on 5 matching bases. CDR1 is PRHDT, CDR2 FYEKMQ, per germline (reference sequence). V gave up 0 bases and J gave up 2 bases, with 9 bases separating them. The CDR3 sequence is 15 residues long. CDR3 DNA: TGTGCCAGCAGCTTAGGCGTAGGGGTCACAGATACGCAGTATTTT. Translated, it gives CASSLGVGVTDTQYF. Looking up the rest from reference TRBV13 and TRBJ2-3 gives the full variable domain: AAGVIQSPRHLIKEKRETATLKCYPIPRHDTVYWYQQGPGQDPQFLISFYEKMQSDKGSIPDRFSAQQFSDYHSELNMSSLELGDSALYFCASSLGVGVTDTQYFGPGTRLTVL.

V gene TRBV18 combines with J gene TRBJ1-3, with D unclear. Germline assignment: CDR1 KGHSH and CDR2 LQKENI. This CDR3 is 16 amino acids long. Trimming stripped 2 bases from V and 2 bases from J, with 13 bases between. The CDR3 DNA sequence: TGTGCCAGCTCACCAAATCGGGGAGACCCTGGAAACACCATATATTTT. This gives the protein CASSPNRGDPGNTIYF.

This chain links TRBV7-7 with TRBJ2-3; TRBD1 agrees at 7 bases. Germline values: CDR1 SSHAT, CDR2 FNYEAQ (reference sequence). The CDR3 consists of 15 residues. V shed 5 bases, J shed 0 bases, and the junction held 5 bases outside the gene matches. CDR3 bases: TGTGCCAGCAGCCAGGGACAGACAAGCACAGATACGCAGTATTTT. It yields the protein CASSQGQTSTDTQYF.

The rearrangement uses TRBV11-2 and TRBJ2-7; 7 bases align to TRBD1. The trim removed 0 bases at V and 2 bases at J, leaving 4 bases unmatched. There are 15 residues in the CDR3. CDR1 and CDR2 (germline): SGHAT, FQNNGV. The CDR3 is CASSLEVTGAYEQYF. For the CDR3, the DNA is TGTGCCAGCAGCTTAGAAGTAACAGGGGCCTACGAGCAGTACTTC. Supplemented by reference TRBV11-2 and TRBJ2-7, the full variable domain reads EAGVAQSPRYKIIEKRQSVAFWCNPISGHATLYWYQQILGQGPKLLIQFQNNGVVDDSQLPKDRFSAERLKGVDSTLKIQPAKLEDSAVYLCASSLEVTGAYEQYFGPGTRLTVT.

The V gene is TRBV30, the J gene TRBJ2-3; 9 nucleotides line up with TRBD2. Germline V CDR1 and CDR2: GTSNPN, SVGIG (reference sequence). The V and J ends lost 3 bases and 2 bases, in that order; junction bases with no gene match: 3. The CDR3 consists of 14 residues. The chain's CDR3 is CAWRPSGATDTQYF. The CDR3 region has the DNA TGTGCCTGGAGGCCTAGCGGGGCCACAGATACGCAGTATTTT.

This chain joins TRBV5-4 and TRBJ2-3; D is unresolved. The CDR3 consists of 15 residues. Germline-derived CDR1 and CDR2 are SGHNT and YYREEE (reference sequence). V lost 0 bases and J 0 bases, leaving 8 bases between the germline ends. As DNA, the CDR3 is TGTGCCAGCAGCTTGGTGCCTATCAGCACAGATACGCAGTATTTT. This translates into CASSLVPISTDTQYF.

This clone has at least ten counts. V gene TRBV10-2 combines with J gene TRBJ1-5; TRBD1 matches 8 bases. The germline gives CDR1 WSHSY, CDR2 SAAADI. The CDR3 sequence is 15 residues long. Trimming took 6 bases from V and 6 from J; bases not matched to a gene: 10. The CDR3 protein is CASRRGQGAAQPQHF. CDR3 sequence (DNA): TGCGCCAGCAGAAGGGGCCAGGGGGCGGCTCAGCCCCAGCATTTT.

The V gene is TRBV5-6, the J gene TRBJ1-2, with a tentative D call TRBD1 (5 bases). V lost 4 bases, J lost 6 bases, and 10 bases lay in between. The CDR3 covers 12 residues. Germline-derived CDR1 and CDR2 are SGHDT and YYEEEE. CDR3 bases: TGTGCCAGCAGCCCCGGACAAAATGGCTACACCTTC. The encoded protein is CASSPGQNGYTF. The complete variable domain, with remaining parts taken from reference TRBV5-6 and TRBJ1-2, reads DAGVTQSPTHLIKTRGQQVTLRCSPKSGHDTVSWYQQALGQGPQFIFQYYEEEERQRGNFPDRFSGHQFPNYSSELNVNALLLGDSALYLCASSPGQNGYTFGSGTRLTVV.

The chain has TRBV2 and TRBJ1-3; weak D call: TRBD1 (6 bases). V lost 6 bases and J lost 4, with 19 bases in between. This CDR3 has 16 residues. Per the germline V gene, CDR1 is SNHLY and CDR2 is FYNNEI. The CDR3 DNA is TGTGCCAGCAGGGGGGGGCTAATACGAACAGGAAACACCATATATTTT. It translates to CASRGGLIRTGNTIYF.

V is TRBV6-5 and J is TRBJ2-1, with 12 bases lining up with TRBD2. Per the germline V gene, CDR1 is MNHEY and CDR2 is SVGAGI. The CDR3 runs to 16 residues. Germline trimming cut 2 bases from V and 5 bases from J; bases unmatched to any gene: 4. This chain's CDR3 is CASSYHRLAGDNEQFF. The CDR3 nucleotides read TGTGCCAGCAGTTACCACAGACTAGCGGGAGACAATGAGCAGTTCTTC.

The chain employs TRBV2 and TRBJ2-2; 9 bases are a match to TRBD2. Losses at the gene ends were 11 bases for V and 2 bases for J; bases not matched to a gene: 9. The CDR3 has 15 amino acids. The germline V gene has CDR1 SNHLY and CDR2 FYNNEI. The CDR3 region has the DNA TGTGCCTGCCCCATTGGGACTAGCAACACCGGGGAGCTGTTTTTT. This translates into CACPIGTSNTGELFF.

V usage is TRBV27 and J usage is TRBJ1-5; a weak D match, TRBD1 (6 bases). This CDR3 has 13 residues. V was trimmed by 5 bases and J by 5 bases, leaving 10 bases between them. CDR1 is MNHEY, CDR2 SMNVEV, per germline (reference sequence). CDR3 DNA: TGTGCCAGCAGTAGTTACAGGGATCAGCCCCAGCATTTT. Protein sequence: CASSSYRDQPQHF.

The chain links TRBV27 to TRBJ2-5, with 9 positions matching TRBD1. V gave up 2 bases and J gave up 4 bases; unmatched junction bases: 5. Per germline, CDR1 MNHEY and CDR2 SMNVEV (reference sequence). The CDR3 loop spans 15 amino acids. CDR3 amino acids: CASSLRDREGETQYF. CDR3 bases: TGTGCCAGCAGTTTAAGGGACAGGGAGGGAGAGACCCAGTACTTC.

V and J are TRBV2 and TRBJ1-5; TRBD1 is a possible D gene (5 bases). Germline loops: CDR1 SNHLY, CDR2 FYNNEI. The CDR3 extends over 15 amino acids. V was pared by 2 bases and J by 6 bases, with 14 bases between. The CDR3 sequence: CASSESGTGVQPQHF. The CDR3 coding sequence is TGTGCCAGCAGTGAATCGGGTACAGGTGTTCAGCCCCAGCATTTT.

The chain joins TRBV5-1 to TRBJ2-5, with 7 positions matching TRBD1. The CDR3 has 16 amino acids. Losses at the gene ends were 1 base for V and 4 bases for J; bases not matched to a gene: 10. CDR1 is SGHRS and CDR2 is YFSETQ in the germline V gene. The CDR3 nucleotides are TGCGCCAGCAGCTTGTCGGGACAGACTACGGTAGAGACCCAGTACTTC. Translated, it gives CASSLSGQTTVETQYF.

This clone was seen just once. The CDR3 bases are TGTGCCAGCAGCCAAGCCTTTAGCGGGAGGGCCTCCTACAATGAGCAGTTCTTC. It encodes CASSQAFSGRASYNEQFF. The chain recombines TRBV7-2 with TRBJ2-1, with 11 bases that match TRBD2. Germline CDR1 SGHTA, CDR2 FQGNSA. The CDR3 has 18 residues. The junction had 9 bases not matched to a gene; V was cut back by 5 bases and J by 0 bases.